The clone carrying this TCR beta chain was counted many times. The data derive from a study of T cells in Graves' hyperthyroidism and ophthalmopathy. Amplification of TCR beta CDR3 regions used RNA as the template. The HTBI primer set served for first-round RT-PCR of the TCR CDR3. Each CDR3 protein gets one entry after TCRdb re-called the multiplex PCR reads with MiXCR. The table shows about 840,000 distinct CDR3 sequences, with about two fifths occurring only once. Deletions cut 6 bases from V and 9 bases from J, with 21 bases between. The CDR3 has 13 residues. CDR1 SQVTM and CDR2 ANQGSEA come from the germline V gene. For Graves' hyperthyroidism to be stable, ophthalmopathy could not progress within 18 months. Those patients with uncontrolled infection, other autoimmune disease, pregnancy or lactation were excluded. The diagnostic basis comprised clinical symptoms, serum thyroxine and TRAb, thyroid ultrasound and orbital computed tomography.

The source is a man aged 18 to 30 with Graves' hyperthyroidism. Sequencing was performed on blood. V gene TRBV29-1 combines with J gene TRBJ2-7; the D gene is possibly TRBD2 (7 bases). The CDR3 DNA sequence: TGCAGCGTGACCCGCGGGCGGGGGCTAGGGCAGTACTTC. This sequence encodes CSVTRGRGLGQYF.